Included here is one T cell receptor beta chain sequence, with context. The sample is drawn from a study of T cell changes during pregnancy in multiple sclerosis. CDR3 length: 13 residues. V gave up 6 bases and J gave up 4 bases; unmatched junction bases: 4. The germline gives CDR1 LNHDA, CDR2 SQIVND (reference sequence). The protocol was immunoSEQ multiplex PCR, while the TCRdb copy is restricted to in-frame clones and leaves out a portion. The sample lists 60,000 or so clones; 91% were seen once. This receptor was obtained from a female donor in good health, enrolled as a control in a pregnancy study. This chain joins TRBV19 and TRBJ1-1; the match to TRBD1 covers 8 bases. The sequencing here drew on CD4+ T cells from peripheral blood mononuclear cells, taken after pregnancy. As DNA, the CDR3 is TGTGCCAGTAGGGAAGACAGGGGCACTGAAGCTTTCTTT. Its translation: CASREDRGTEAFF.